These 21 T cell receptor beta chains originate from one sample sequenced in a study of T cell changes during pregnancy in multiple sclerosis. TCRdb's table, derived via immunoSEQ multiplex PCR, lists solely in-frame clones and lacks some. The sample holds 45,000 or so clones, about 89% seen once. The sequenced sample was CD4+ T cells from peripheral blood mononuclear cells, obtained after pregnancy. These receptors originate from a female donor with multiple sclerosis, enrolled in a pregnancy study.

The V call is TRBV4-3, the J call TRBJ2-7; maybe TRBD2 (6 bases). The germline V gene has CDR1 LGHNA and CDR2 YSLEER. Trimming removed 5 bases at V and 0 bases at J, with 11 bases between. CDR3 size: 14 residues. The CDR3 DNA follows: TGCGCCAGCAGCAAAGGGACTGGCTCCTACGAGCAGTACTTC. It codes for CASSKGTGSYEQYF.

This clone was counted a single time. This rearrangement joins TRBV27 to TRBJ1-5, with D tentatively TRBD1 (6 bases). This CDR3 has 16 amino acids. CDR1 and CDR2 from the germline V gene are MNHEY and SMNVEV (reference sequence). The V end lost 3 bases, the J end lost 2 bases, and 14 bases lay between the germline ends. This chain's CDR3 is CASSFKGQWGNQPQHF. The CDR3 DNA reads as TGTGCCAGCAGTTTTAAAGGACAGTGGGGCAATCAGCCCCAGCATTTT.

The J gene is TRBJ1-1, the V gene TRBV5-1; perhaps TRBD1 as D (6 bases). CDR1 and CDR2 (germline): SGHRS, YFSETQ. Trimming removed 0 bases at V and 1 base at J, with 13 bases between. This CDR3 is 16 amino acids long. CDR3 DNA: TGCGCCAGCAGCTTGGAGGGGGGGACGTGGAACACTGAAGCTTTCTTT. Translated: CASSLEGGTWNTEAFF.

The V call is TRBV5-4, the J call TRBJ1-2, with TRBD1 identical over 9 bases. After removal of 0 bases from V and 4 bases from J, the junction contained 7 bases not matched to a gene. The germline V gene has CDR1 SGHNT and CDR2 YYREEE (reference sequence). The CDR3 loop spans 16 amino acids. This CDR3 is CASSLAGQGNSYGYTF. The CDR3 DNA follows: TGTGCCAGCAGCTTGGCGGGACAGGGTAATTCCTATGGCTACACCTTC.

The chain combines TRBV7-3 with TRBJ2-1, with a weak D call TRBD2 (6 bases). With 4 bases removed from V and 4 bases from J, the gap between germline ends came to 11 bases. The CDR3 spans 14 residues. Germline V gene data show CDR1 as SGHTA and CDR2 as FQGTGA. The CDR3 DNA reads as TGTGCCAGCAGCTCCCCCCGGGGGTACAATGAGCAGTTCTTC. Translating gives CASSSPRGYNEQFF.

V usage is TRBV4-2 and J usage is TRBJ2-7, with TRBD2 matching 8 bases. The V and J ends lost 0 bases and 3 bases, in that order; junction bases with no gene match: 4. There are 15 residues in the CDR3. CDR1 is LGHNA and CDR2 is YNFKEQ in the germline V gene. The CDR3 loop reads CASSQDQSGSYEQYF. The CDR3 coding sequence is TGTGCCAGCAGCCAAGATCAGAGCGGGAGCTACGAGCAGTACTTC.

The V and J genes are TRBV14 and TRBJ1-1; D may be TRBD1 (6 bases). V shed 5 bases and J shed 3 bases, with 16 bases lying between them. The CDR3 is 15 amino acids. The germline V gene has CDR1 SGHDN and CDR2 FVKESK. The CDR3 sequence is CASSARQGQDTEAFF. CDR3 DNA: TGTGCCAGCAGCGCAAGGCAGGGGCAGGACACTGAAGCTTTCTTT.

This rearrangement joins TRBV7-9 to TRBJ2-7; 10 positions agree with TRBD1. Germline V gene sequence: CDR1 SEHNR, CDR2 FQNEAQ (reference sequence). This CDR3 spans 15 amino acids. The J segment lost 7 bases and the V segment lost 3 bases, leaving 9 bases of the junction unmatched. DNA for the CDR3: TGTGCCAGCAGCTTGATGCTCGACAGGGGGCAAGAGCAGTACTTC. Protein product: CASSLMLDRGQEQYF.

CDR3 sequence (DNA): TGTGCCAGCAGCTTAGGGAGGGGAGGACAGGGGCAGTTCTTC. Residues: CASSLGRGGQGQFF. This rearrangement joins TRBV11-1 to TRBJ2-1; TRBD1 agrees at 8 bases. V was clipped by 1 base and J by 12 bases; unmatched bases: 8. The CDR3 extends over 14 amino acids. Germline CDR1 and CDR2: SGHAT and FQDESV (reference sequence).

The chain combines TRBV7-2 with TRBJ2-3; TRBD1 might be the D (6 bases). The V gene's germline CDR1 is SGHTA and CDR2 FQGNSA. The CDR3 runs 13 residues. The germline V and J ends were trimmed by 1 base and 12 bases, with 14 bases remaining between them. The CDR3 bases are TGTGCCAGCAGCTTAGACAACTCGGGACACCAGTATTTT. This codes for CASSLDNSGHQYF. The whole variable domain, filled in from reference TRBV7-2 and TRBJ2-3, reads GAGVSQSPSNKVTEKGKDVELRCDPISGHTALYWYRQSLGQGLEFLIYFQGNSAPDKSGLPSDRFSAERTGGSVSTLTIQRTQQEDSAVYLCASSLDNSGHQYFGPGTRLTVL.

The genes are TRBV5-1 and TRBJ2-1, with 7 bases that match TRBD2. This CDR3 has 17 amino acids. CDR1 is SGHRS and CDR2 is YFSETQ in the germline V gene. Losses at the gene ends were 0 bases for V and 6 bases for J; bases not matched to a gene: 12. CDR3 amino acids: CASSLVVWTRGSNEQFF. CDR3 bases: TGCGCCAGCAGCTTGGTGGTCTGGACTAGAGGGTCCAATGAGCAGTTCTTC.

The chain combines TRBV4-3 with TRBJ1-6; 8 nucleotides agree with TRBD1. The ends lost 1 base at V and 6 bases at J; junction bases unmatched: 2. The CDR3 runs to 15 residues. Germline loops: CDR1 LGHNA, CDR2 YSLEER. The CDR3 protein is CASSQGTGPNSPLHF. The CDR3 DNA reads TGCGCCAGCAGCCAAGGGACAGGGCCTAATTCACCCCTCCACTTT.

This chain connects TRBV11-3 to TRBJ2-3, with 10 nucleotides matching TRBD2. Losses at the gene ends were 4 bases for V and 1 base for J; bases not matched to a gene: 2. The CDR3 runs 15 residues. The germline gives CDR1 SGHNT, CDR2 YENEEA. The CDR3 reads CASSSGTSGTDTQYF. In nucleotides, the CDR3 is TGTGCCAGCAGCTCAGGGACTAGCGGCACAGATACGCAGTATTTT.

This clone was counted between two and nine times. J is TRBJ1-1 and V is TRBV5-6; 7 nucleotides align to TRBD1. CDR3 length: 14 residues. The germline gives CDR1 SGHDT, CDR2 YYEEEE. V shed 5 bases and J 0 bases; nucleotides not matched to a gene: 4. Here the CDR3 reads CASRRGQVNTEAFF. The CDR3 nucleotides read TGTGCCAGCAGGAGAGGACAGGTGAACACTGAAGCTTTCTTT.

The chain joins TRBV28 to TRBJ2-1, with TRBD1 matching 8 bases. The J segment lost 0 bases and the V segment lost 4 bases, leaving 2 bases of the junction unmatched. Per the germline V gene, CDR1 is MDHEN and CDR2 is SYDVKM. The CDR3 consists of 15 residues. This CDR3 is CASSYRGSSYNEQFF. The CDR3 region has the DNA TGTGCCAGCAGTTACAGGGGGAGCTCCTACAATGAGCAGTTCTTC.

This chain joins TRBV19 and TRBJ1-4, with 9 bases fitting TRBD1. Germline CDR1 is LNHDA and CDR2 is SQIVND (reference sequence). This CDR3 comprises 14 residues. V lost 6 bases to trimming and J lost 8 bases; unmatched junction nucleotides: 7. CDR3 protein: CASSWTGAIEKLFF. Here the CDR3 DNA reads TGTGCCAGTAGCTGGACAGGGGCCATAGAAAAACTGTTTTTT.

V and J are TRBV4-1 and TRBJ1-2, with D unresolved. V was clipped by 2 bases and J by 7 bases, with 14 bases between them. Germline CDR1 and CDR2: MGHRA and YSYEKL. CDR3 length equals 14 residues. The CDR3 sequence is CASSQIREEGGYTF. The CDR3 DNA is TGCGCCAGCAGCCAAATAAGGGAGGAGGGTGGCTACACCTTC.

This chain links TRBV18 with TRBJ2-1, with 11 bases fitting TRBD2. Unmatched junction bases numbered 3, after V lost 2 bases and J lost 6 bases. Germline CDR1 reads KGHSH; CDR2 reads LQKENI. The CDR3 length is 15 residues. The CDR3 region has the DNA TGTGCCAGCTCACCAGGTAGCGGGAGGGTCAATGAGCAGTTCTTC. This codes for CASSPGSGRVNEQFF. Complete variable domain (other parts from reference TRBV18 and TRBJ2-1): NAGVMQNPRHLVRRRGQEARLRCSPMKGHSHVYWYRQLPEEGLKFMVYLQKENIIDESGMPKERFSAEFPKEGPSILRIQQVVRGDSAAYFCASSPGSGRVNEQFFGPGTRLTVL.

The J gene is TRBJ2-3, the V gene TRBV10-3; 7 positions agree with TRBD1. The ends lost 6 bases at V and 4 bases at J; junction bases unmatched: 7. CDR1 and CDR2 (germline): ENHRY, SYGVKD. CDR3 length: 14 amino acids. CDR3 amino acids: CAIRLGTVADTQYF. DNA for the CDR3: TGTGCCATCAGGTTAGGGACAGTTGCAGATACGCAGTATTTT.

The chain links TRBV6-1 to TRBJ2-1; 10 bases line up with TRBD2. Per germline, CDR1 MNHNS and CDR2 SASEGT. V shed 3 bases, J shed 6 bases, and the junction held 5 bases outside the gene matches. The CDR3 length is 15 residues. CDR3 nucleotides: TGTGCCAGCAGTGATTGGAGCGGGAGGGCCAATGAGCAGTTCTTC. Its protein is CASSDWSGRANEQFF.

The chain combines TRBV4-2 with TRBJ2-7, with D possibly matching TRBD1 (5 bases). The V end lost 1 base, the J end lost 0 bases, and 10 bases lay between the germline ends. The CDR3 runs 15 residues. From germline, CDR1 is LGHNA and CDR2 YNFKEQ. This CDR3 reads CASSQGVGDSYEQYF. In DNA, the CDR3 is TGTGCCAGCAGCCAAGGGGTAGGGGACTCCTACGAGCAGTACTTC.